The 30 T cell receptor beta chains below were found in one sample sequenced in a study of T cell changes during pregnancy in multiple sclerosis. Sequenced by immunoSEQ multiplex PCR; TCRdb stores in-frame clones only, minus some. The sample lists 85,000 to 90,000 clones, approximately 93% occurring once. Sequences were derived from peripheral blood, sampled after pregnancy. All receptors come from a female donor in good health, enrolled as a control in a pregnancy study.

The chain is built from TRBV12-5 and TRBJ1-5; D may be TRBD1 (5 bases). Trimming removed 6 bases at V and 3 bases at J, with 15 bases between. The CDR3 totals 15 residues. CDR1 and CDR2 from the germline V gene are LGHNT and FRNRAP. The CDR3 here is CASGPRGLDNQPQHF. Here the CDR3 DNA reads TGTGCTAGTGGCCCCCGGGGACTCGACAATCAGCCCCAGCATTTT.

The V call is TRBV28, the J call TRBJ1-3, with 11 bases matching TRBD1. The CDR3 is made up of 16 amino acids. V was pared by 2 bases and J by 0 bases, with 0 bases of the junction left unmatched. Germline CDR1 MDHEN, CDR2 SYDVKM. The CDR3 nucleotides are TGTGCCAGCAGTTTAGGGACAGGGGGCTCTGGAAACACCATATATTTT. Protein product: CASSLGTGGSGNTIYF.

This rearrangement joins TRBV11-3 to TRBJ2-3, with a weak D call TRBD2 (6 bases). Trimming stripped 5 bases from V and 5 bases from J, with 11 bases between. CDR1 is SGHNT and CDR2 is YENEEA in the germline V gene. The CDR3 has 13 amino acids. CDR3 residues: CASSLSSVDTQYF. Written as DNA, the CDR3 is TGTGCCAGCAGCCTTTCTAGCGTAGATACGCAGTATTTT.

This chain connects TRBV4-1 to TRBJ2-5, with a weak D call TRBD2 (5 bases). Trimming left V 3 bases short and J 0 bases short, with 14 bases between. The CDR3 runs to 16 residues. The germline V gene has CDR1 MGHRA and CDR2 YSYEKL. CDR3 sequence: CASSHPSADYQETQYF. The CDR3 nucleotides are TGCGCCAGCAGCCACCCCTCCGCGGACTACCAAGAGACCCAGTACTTC.

The J gene is TRBJ2-5, the V gene TRBV11-2; TRBD1 matches 12 bases. The CDR3 length is 16 residues. Germline CDR1 reads SGHAT; CDR2 reads FQNNGV. The ends lost 5 bases at V and 3 bases at J; junction bases unmatched: 7. The CDR3 reads CASSAPGTGGKETQYF. CDR3 DNA sequence: TGTGCCAGCAGCGCCCCCGGGACAGGGGGCAAAGAGACCCAGTACTTC.

The chain links TRBV11-3 to TRBJ2-4; TRBD2 agrees at 13 bases. The CDR3 length is 17 residues. CDR1 SGHNT and CDR2 YENEEA come from the germline V gene. V lost 5 bases to trimming and J lost 4 bases; unmatched junction nucleotides: 8. The CDR3 DNA is TGTGCCAGCAGCAGGACTAGCGGGAGCCCTAAGAAAAACATTCAGTACTTC. Residues: CASSRTSGSPKKNIQYF. Based on the CDR3 plus reference TRBV11-3 and TRBJ2-4, the full variable domain is EAGVVQSPRYKIIEKKQPVAFWCNPISGHNTLYWYLQNLGQGPELLIRYENEEAVDDSQLPKDRFSAERLKGVDSTLKIQPAELGDSAVYLCASSRTSGSPKKNIQYFGAGTRLSVL.

The CDR3 nucleotides are TGCGCCAGCAGCTTGCGTGCCGGGACAGGGCTGGTAGACTACGAGCAGTACTTC. Residues: CASSLRAGTGLVDYEQYF. V gene TRBV5-1 combines with J gene TRBJ2-7, with 9 positions matching TRBD1. The ends lost 1 base at V and 3 bases at J; junction bases unmatched: 14. Germline V gene lookup returns CDR1 SGHRS and CDR2 YFSETQ. The CDR3 runs 18 residues.

This clone appeared a single time. The rearrangement joins TRBV25-1 to TRBJ1-5, with a possible D match to TRBD1 (6 bases). Germline V gene data show CDR1 as MGHDK and CDR2 as SYGVNS. CDR3 length: 14 amino acids. V was cut by 4 bases and J by 5 bases, with 12 bases left in between. CDR3 sequence reads: CASSGGEGDQPQHF. The CDR3 DNA follows: TGTGCCAGCAGTGGGGGGGAGGGGGATCAGCCCCAGCATTTT. Based on the CDR3 plus reference TRBV25-1 and TRBJ1-5, the full variable domain is EADIYQTPRYLVIGTGKKITLECSQTMGHDKMYWYQQDPGMELHLIHYSYGVNSTEKGDLSSESTVSRIRTEHFPLTLESARPSHTSQYLCASSGGEGDQPQHFGDGTRLSIL.

The rearrangement uses TRBV11-2 and TRBJ1-2; D perhaps matches TRBD1 (6 bases). Germline V gene lookup returns CDR1 SGHAT and CDR2 FQNNGV. This CDR3 has 13 amino acids. With 2 bases removed from V and 7 bases from J, the gap between germline ends came to 11 bases. CDR3 region: CASSLTGLGGYTF. CDR3 nucleotide sequence: TGTGCCAGCAGCTTAACAGGGCTTGGTGGCTACACCTTC.

This clone has more than one count but fewer than ten. The chain has TRBV28 and TRBJ1-1; D gene uncertain. This CDR3 comprises 15 residues. Germline V gene lookup returns CDR1 MDHEN and CDR2 SYDVKM. Between the trimmed V and J ends, which lost 1 base and 1 base, there was a span of 10 bases. CDR3 region: CASSLSTRGNTEAFF. CDR3 in DNA: TGTGCCAGCAGTTTATCCACACGGGGGAACACTGAAGCTTTCTTT.

This chain links TRBV19 with TRBJ2-1; the D is unclear. This CDR3 spans 11 amino acids. CDR1 and CDR2 from the germline V gene are LNHDA and SQIVND (reference sequence). V lost 6 bases and J lost 7, with 7 bases in between. CDR3 loop: CASSDWNEQFF. The CDR3 DNA reads as TGTGCCAGTAGCGACTGGAATGAGCAGTTCTTC.

This chain joins TRBV6-4 and TRBJ1-1, with D tentatively TRBD1 (5 bases). Between the trimmed V and J ends, which lost 3 bases and 5 bases, there was a span of 19 bases. Germline CDR1 MRHNA, CDR2 SNTAGT. The CDR3 covers 16 residues. The CDR3 region has the DNA TGTGCCAGCAGTGAATTCCGTCCGCGGGGGAGAACTGAAGCTTTCTTT. Encoded protein: CASSEFRPRGRTEAFF.

V is TRBV6-5 and J is TRBJ2-1, with D possibly matching TRBD2 (6 bases). Germline V CDR1 and CDR2: MNHEY, SVGAGI. The V gene lost 7 bases and the J gene lost 11 bases, with 15 bases spanning the gap. The CDR3 length is 12 residues. The CDR3 sequence is CASTSRAGKQFF. In nucleotides, the CDR3 is TGTGCCAGCACCTCCAGGGCGGGAAAGCAGTTCTTC.

The V gene is TRBV7-9, the J gene TRBJ2-7; TRBD2 is a possible D gene (5 bases). The CDR3 has 18 amino acids. Looked up from germline, CDR1 is SEHNR and CDR2 is FQNEAQ (reference sequence). The V and J ends lost 0 bases and 4 bases respectively, with 22 bases between them. This chain's CDR3 is CASSLASSFSASHYEQYF. The CDR3 DNA reads TGTGCCAGCAGCTTAGCGAGTTCGTTTAGCGCGAGTCATTACGAGCAGTACTTC.

The chain uses TRBV5-1 and TRBJ1-3; D gene uncertain. The germline V and J ends were trimmed by 0 bases and 7 bases, with 14 bases remaining between them. CDR3 length: 15 amino acids. CDR1 and CDR2 (germline): SGHRS, YFSETQ. This chain's CDR3 is CASSLDTGMGNTIYF. CDR3 DNA: TGCGCCAGCAGCTTGGATACGGGAATGGGGAACACCATATATTTT.

V usage is TRBV2 and J usage is TRBJ2-7, with 10 bases lining up with TRBD1. Germline CDR1 reads SNHLY; CDR2 reads FYNNEI. The trim removed 6 bases at V and 5 bases at J, leaving 7 bases unmatched. The CDR3 runs 14 residues. CDR3 sequence (DNA): TGTGCCAGCAGGGCCGGGACAGGGGCGGACGAGCAGTACTTC. Translating it yields CASRAGTGADEQYF.

The chain is built from TRBV27 and TRBJ2-7, with TRBD2 matching over 10 bases. Germline CDR1 is MNHEY and CDR2 is SMNVEV (reference sequence). The V gene end was trimmed by 6 bases and the J gene end by 1 base; junction bases not matched to a gene: 0. The CDR3 covers 13 residues. CDR3 sequence reads: CASRLAGSYEQYF. CDR3 nucleotides: TGTGCCAGCAGACTAGCGGGATCCTACGAGCAGTACTTC.

V usage is TRBV28 and J usage is TRBJ1-1, with D tentatively TRBD1 (5 bases). CDR1 is MDHEN and CDR2 is SYDVKM in the germline V gene. The V and J ends lost 4 bases and 5 bases respectively, with 11 bases between them. CDR3 length: 13 residues. The DNA of the CDR3 is TGTGCCAGCAGTTCCAGGGAAAGTACTGAAGCTTTCTTT. This encodes CASSSRESTEAFF.

The chain combines TRBV14 with TRBJ1-2; 8 bases line up with TRBD1. This CDR3 has 15 residues. The junction had 6 bases not matched to a gene; V was cut back by 1 base and J by 5 bases. Germline CDR1 is SGHDN and CDR2 is FVKESK. CDR3 in amino acids: CASSQGAQGAYGYTF. CDR3 nucleotides: TGTGCCAGCAGCCAAGGGGCGCAGGGGGCGTATGGCTACACCTTC.

The chain links TRBV28 to TRBJ1-4, with no clear D. The germline V gene has CDR1 MDHEN and CDR2 SYDVKM. Deletions cut 8 bases from V and 0 bases from J, with 22 bases between. The CDR3 spans 18 residues. The CDR3 region is CASCWVRSPRSTNEKLFF. CDR3 sequence (DNA): TGTGCCAGCTGTTGGGTCAGATCGCCGAGGTCAACTAATGAAAAACTGTTTTTT.

This chain uses TRBV10-3 with TRBJ2-3; TRBD1 matches 9 bases. The CDR3 sequence is 13 residues long. The V gene end was trimmed by 11 bases and the J gene end by 4 bases; junction bases not matched to a gene: 7. Germline assignment: CDR1 ENHRY and CDR2 SYGVKD. CDR3 sequence (DNA): TGTGCCTCCACAGGGGGCGCGTCAGATACGCAGTATTTT. It yields the protein CASTGGASDTQYF.

The chain couples TRBV18 to TRBJ2-2; a weak D match, TRBD1 (5 bases). The CDR3 spans 16 residues. V lost 1 base and J lost 1, with 10 bases in between. The germline V gene has CDR1 KGHSH and CDR2 LQKENI. CDR3 loop: CASSPRLRENTGELFF. CDR3 bases: TGTGCCAGCTCACCACGGCTCAGGGAGAACACCGGGGAGCTGTTTTTT.

The gene calls are TRBV2 and TRBJ2-1; TRBD1 matches at 8 bases. Germline V gene lookup returns CDR1 SNHLY and CDR2 FYNNEI. The CDR3 has 16 amino acids. The V segment lost 5 bases and the J segment 4 bases; nucleotides outside the gene matches: 10. Written as DNA, the CDR3 is TGTGCCAGCAGTCACAGGGGGACTCTGCCTTACAATGAGCAGTTCTTC. Amino acid sequence: CASSHRGTLPYNEQFF.

V usage is TRBV7-2 and J usage is TRBJ1-2; 10 bases are a match to TRBD1. The ends lost 3 bases at V and 8 bases at J; junction bases unmatched: 9. This CDR3 comprises 15 residues. Germline V lookup: CDR1 SGHTA, CDR2 FQGNSA. The CDR3 reads CASSLIRQGASGYTF. The CDR3 coding sequence is TGTGCCAGCAGCTTGATCCGACAGGGGGCGAGCGGCTACACCTTC.

This rearrangement joins TRBV5-6 to TRBJ1-1; D unclear. Germline assignment: CDR1 SGHDT and CDR2 YYEEEE. Trimming took off 3 bases at V and 1 base at J, with 4 bases between the two ends. The CDR3 consists of 12 residues. The CDR3, as DNA: TGTGCCAGCAGCTATAAGAACACTGAAGCTTTCTTT. The encoded protein is CASSYKNTEAFF.

CDR3 bases: TGTGCCAGCAGCTGGGGACAGGTGAGAGAAAAACTGTTTTTT. Its protein is CASSWGQVREKLFF. This chain links TRBV5-6 with TRBJ1-4; 8 nucleotides agree with TRBD1. This CDR3 comprises 14 residues. The ends lost 3 bases at V and 8 bases at J; junction bases unmatched: 6. Germline CDR1 SGHDT, CDR2 YYEEEE.

The gene calls are TRBV2 and TRBJ2-7; maybe TRBD1 (6 bases). V was clipped by 8 bases and J by 0 bases, with 8 bases between them. The CDR3 sequence is 12 residues long. The germline gives CDR1 SNHLY, CDR2 FYNNEI. CDR3 region: CASRDNSYEQYF. The CDR3 bases are TGTGCCAGCCGGGACAACTCCTACGAGCAGTACTTC.

This chain connects TRBV28 to TRBJ1-2; 10 bases map to TRBD1. V lost 8 bases and J lost 2; bases outside the gene matches: 8. This CDR3 contains 15 residues. Germline CDR1 MDHEN, CDR2 SYDVKM. This chain's CDR3 is CASGTGVRGNYGYTF. DNA for the CDR3: TGTGCCAGCGGGACAGGGGTGCGGGGGAACTATGGCTACACCTTC.

This clone was detected once. The gene calls are TRBV7-9 and TRBJ1-3, with D possibly TRBD1 on 6 matching bases. Germline assignment: CDR1 SEHNR and CDR2 FQNEAQ (reference sequence). V was trimmed by 2 bases and J by 0 bases, leaving 14 bases between them. The CDR3 loop spans 17 amino acids. CDR3 sequence reads: CASSLLQGFSSGNTIYF. CDR3 in DNA: TGTGCCAGCAGCTTACTACAGGGTTTTAGCTCTGGAAACACCATATATTTT. Together with reference TRBV7-9 and TRBJ1-3, the CDR3 gives the full variable domain: DTGVSQNPRHKITKRGQNVTFRCDPISEHNRLYWYRQTLGQGPEFLTYFQNEAQLEKSRLLSDRFSAERPKGSFSTLEIQRTEQGDSAMYLCASSLLQGFSSGNTIYFGEGSWLTVV.

The CDR3 nucleotides read TGTGCCAGCAGTTTAGAACAGTGGCCCGGGGACACCGGGGAGCTGTTTTTT. It yields the protein CASSLEQWPGDTGELFF. The chain recombines TRBV28 with TRBJ2-2; D possibly corresponds to TRBD2 (5 bases). Germline V gene data show CDR1 as MDHEN and CDR2 as SYDVKM. The V end lost 2 bases, the J end lost 3 bases, and 16 bases lay between the germline ends. There are 17 residues in the CDR3.